This TCR beta chain was obtained from a study of molecular identifiers for immune sequencing clone quantification. Naive CD8 T cell sorting was performed on the CD8+CD4-CCR7+CD45RA+ phenotype. In regard to this clonotype: Its antigen is not known.

The study's findings and limits: Reportedly, one cell's Jurkat TCR RNA was detected within 1,100,000 naive CD8 cells. Naive cells had under 1% of molecules in clones above 20 RNA copies, effectors over 99%.

Bulk TCR library preparation followed previously described methods with listed TCR primers. From the PCR reads, TCRdb called clonotypes with MiXCR, one entry per CDR3 protein. Found here are hundreds of thousands of distinct CDR3 sequences, 25% of them singletons; the top ten hold about 0.84%. CDR3 length equals 16 residues. V was pared by 1 base and J by 5 bases, with 15 bases between. The germline CDR1 and CDR2 sequences are SGHAT and FQNNGV. The chain couples TRBV11-2 to TRBJ2-1; D is ambiguous. The receptor was derived from a human donor in good health. Some libraries in this study had Jurkat cell RNA spiked in. Input material: naive CD8+ T cells from blood, with Jurkat cell RNA spiked in. Subset meaning: FACS-sorted CD8+CD4-CCR7+CD45RA+ naive T cells. The CDR3 coding sequence is TGTGCCAGCAGCTTAGGACCCGAGCGAGTCGACAATGAGCAGTTCTTC. It encodes CASSLGPERVDNEQFF.